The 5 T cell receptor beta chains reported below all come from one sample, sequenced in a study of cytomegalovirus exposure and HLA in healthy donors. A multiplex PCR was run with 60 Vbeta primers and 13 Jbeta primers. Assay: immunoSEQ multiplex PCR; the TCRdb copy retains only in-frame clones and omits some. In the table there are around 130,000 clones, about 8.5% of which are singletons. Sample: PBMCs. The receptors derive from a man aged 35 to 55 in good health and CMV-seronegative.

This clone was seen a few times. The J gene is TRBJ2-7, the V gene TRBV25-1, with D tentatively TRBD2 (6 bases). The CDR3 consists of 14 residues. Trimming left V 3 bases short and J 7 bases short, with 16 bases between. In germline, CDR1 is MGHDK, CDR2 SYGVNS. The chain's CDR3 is CASSDWTSGGEQYF. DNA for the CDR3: TGTGCCAGCAGTGACTGGACTTCTGGGGGGGAGCAGTACTTC.

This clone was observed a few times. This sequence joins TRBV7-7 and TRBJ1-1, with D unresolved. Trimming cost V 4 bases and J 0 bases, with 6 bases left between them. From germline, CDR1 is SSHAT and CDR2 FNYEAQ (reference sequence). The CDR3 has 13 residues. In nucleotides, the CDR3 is TGTGCCAGCAGCTCTCAGATGAACACTGAAGCTTTCTTT. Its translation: CASSSQMNTEAFF.

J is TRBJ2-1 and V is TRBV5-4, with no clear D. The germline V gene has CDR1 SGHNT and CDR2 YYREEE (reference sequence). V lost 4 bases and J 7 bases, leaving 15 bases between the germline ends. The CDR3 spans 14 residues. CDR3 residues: CASSARLLGNEQFF. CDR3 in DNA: TGTGCCAGCAGCGCCCGACTCCTTGGGAATGAGCAGTTCTTC.

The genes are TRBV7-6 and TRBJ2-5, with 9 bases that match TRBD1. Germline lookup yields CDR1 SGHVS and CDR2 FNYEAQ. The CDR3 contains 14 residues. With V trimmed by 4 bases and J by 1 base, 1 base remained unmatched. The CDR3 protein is CASSSTGGQETQYF. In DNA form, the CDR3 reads TGTGCCAGCAGCTCGACAGGGGGCCAAGAGACCCAGTACTTC.

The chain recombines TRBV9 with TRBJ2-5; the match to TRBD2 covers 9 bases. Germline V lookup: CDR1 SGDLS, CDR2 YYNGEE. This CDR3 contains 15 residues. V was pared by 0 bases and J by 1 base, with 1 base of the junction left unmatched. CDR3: CASSVERGAQETQYF. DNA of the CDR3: TGTGCCAGCAGCGTAGAGCGGGGGGCCCAAGAGACCCAGTACTTC.